This is a list of T cell receptor beta chains from one sample in a study of blood T cell repertoires in COVID-19. The repertoire was sequenced with immunoSEQ multiplex PCR; TCRdb's copy has only in-frame clones and lacks some. The sample yields some 60,000 clones, about 85% seen once. Sequenced material: peripheral blood. The source of these receptors is a woman aged 80 or older with acute or convalescent COVID-19. Each CDR3 is given with its conserved first and last residue.

V gene: TRBV30; J gene: TRBJ2-5; CDR3 protein: CAWNLRGFQETQYF
V gene: TRBV12-5; J gene: TRBJ1-1; CDR3 protein: CASGLGGTGVTEAFF
V gene: TRBV24-1; J gene: TRBJ2-3; CDR3 protein: CATRRTGSTDTQYF
V gene: TRBV14; J gene: TRBJ1-2; CDR3 protein: CASSGPAPYGYTF
V gene: TRBV28; J gene: TRBJ1-6; CDR3 protein: CASTMDRGHSPLHF
V gene: TRBV7-2; J gene: TRBJ1-6; CDR3 protein: CASSLAISYNSPLHF
V gene: TRBV4-2; J gene: TRBJ2-1; CDR3 protein: CASSQVITPGLGNEQFF
V gene: TRBV6-6; J gene: TRBJ2-1; CDR3 protein: CASTPLAGYNEQFF
V gene: TRBV9; J gene: TRBJ2-7; CDR3 protein: CAGQDQGTCSYEQYF
V gene: TRBV11-1; J gene: TRBJ1-4; CDR3 protein: CASSLSRGSGEKLFF
V gene: TRBV28; J gene: TRBJ1-1; CDR3 protein: CASSPETGRSTEAFF
V gene: TRBV7-3; J gene: TRBJ2-5; CDR3 protein: CASSLMPDNQETQYF
V gene: TRBV29-1; J gene: TRBJ1-1; CDR3 protein: CSGSVNTEAFF
V gene: TRBV18; J gene: TRBJ1-2; CDR3 protein: CASSPPEGLRAGYTF